This T cell receptor (beta chain) was obtained from a study of T cell responses to AZD1222 COVID-19 vaccine. In the study overall: It was second doses at about 4 or about 12 weeks that were pooled. Study results and caveats: An increase in Spike-specific TCR breadth and depth was observed after two AZD1222 doses. Donors in the cohort were predominantly white British and more often female, and clonal diversity was possibly underestimated. Recipients of AZD1222 seropositive at baseline numbered only six or seven.

Trimming took off 3 bases at V and 0 bases at J, with 9 bases between the two ends. CDR3 size: 15 residues. Germline V gene lookup returns CDR1 MDHEN and CDR2 SYDVKM. To note about this clone: Its antigen is currently unknown.

Generated by immunoSEQ multiplex PCR, the TCRdb table keeps only in-frame clones and is missing some. Counted here are roughly 100,000 clones, 80% to 90% occurring once; the ten biggest clones make up 1.5% to 2%. The gene calls are TRBV28 and TRBJ1-3; D is unresolved. The receptor comes from an adult in good health. This material consisted of peripheral blood, taken on day 0 of AZD1222 vaccination. Written as DNA, the CDR3 is TGTGCCAGCAGTTTGTCGGATTACTCTGGAAACACCATATATTTT. This sequence encodes CASSLSDYSGNTIYF.